These 22 T cell receptor beta chains share one sample of origin, sequenced in a study of cytomegalovirus exposure and HLA in healthy donors. PCR was performed using 60 Vbeta and 13 Jbeta primers. TCRdb keeps only in-frame clones here, not all; method: immunoSEQ multiplex PCR. The repertoire includes 130,000 to 150,000 clones, 80% to 85% of them detected once, and roughly 2.8% sits in the top ten. The sequencing sample was made of PBMCs. The receptors here all came from a woman between 25 and 40 years old in good health and CMV-seronegative.

CDR3 residues: CAISEQAGPGGELFF. CDR3 nucleotides: TGTGCCATCAGTGAACAAGCGGGGCCCGGCGGGGAGCTGTTTTTT. This chain uses TRBV10-3 with TRBJ2-2; 7 bases align to TRBD2. V trimming: 3 bases; J trimming: 7 bases; junction bases outside the gene matches: 8. Germline lookup yields CDR1 ENHRY and CDR2 SYGVKD. The CDR3 extends over 15 amino acids.

The rearrangement links TRBV7-9 to TRBJ2-7, with 11 bases that match TRBD2. The CDR3 is 16 amino acids. Unmatched junction bases numbered 9, after V lost 2 bases and J lost 6 bases. Germline CDR1 SEHNR, CDR2 FQNEAQ (reference sequence). Here the CDR3 DNA reads TGTGCCAGCAGCTTACCGGTAGCGGGGGGGACTGGCGAGCAGTACTTC. It yields the protein CASSLPVAGGTGEQYF.

V and J are TRBV13 and TRBJ2-7; TRBD1 aligns across 8 bases. After removal of 5 bases from V and 3 bases from J, the junction contained 6 bases not matched to a gene. The germline CDR1 and CDR2 sequences are PRHDT and FYEKMQ (reference sequence). The CDR3 loop spans 14 amino acids. Written as DNA, the CDR3 is TGTGCCAGCAGCCCGGGGACAGGAATCTACGAGCAGTACTTC. The encoded protein is CASSPGTGIYEQYF.

V is TRBV19 and J is TRBJ2-3; 7 bases match TRBD1. This CDR3 spans 16 amino acids. CDR1 LNHDA and CDR2 SQIVND come from the germline V gene (reference sequence). V lost 8 bases to trimming and J lost 0 bases; unmatched junction nucleotides: 11. The CDR3 nucleotides are TGTGCCAGTTCCGACGACCCAGGGGGTAGCACAGATACGCAGTATTTT. It translates to CASSDDPGGSTDTQYF. Looking up the rest from reference TRBV19 and TRBJ2-3 gives the full variable domain: DGGITQSPKYLFRKEGQNVTLSCEQNLNHDAMYWYRQDPGQGLRLIYYSQIVNDFQKGDIAEGYSVSREKKESFPLTVTSAQKNPTAFYLCASSDDPGGSTDTQYFGPGTRLTVL.

This rearrangement joins TRBV30 to TRBJ2-7; 9 bases are a match to TRBD1. CDR3 length: 14 amino acids. J lost 5 bases, V lost 5 bases, and 10 bases had no gene match. Germline CDR1 is GTSNPN and CDR2 is SVGIG (reference sequence). The CDR3 bases are TGTGCCTGGTGCTCCGGGACAGGGCTTAACGAGCAGTACTTC. Protein: CAWCSGTGLNEQYF.

CDR3 sequence reads: CASSSNSRDRVFSSEAFF. DNA of the CDR3: TGTGCCAGCAGCTCAAACAGCCGGGACAGGGTTTTTAGCTCTGAAGCTTTCTTT. The chain uses TRBV7-2 and TRBJ1-1; 9 positions match TRBD1. The CDR3 has 18 residues. Germline V gene lookup returns CDR1 SGHTA and CDR2 FQGNSA. V trimming: 4 bases; J trimming: 6 bases; junction bases outside the gene matches: 18.

The chain is built from TRBV2 and TRBJ1-1; a possible D gene is TRBD1 (5 bases). The germline CDR1 and CDR2 sequences are SNHLY and FYNNEI. The CDR3 consists of 13 residues. V lost 2 bases to trimming and J lost 5 bases, with 9 bases between them. The CDR3 is CASSESGGTEAFF. CDR3 coding DNA: TGTGCCAGCAGTGAAAGCGGGGGGACTGAAGCTTTCTTT.

The chain links TRBV7-8 to TRBJ1-2; D is uncertain. Germline V lookup: CDR1 SGHVS, CDR2 FQNEAQ. This CDR3 region has 14 residues. The V gene lost 0 bases and the J gene lost 1 base, with 6 bases spanning the gap. The CDR3 reads CASSLARSNYGYTF. The CDR3 nucleotides read TGTGCCAGCAGCTTAGCCAGAAGTAACTATGGCTACACCTTC.

This chain connects TRBV7-2 to TRBJ2-2; TRBD1 agrees at 8 bases. This CDR3 has 16 residues. From germline, CDR1 is SGHTA and CDR2 FQGNSA. With V trimmed by 5 bases and J by 1 base, 6 bases remained unmatched. The DNA for the CDR3 is TGTGCCAGCAGCCAGAGAGGACAGGGGAACACCGGGGAGCTGTTTTTT. This encodes CASSQRGQGNTGELFF.

The rearrangement links TRBV4-1 to TRBJ2-1; D is uncertain. V was trimmed by 4 bases and J by 0 bases, leaving 13 bases between them. The CDR3 length is 16 residues. Germline V gene data show CDR1 as MGHRA and CDR2 as YSYEKL. The CDR3 region has the DNA TGCGCCAGCAGCCGCCTACTGGGCCCCTCCTACAATGAGCAGTTCTTC. Translating gives CASSRLLGPSYNEQFF.

This clone has only one observation. The chain has TRBV6-9 and TRBJ2-7, with a possible D match to TRBD1 (6 bases). CDR1 and CDR2 from the germline V gene are MNHGY and SVAAGI. The CDR3 has 17 amino acids. Trimming cost V 2 bases and J 7 bases, with 24 bases left between them. In DNA, the CDR3 is TGTGCCAGCAGTTATCGGGACATCGGCGGCTCAATCCTTGAGCAGTACTTC. Translating gives CASSYRDIGGSILEQYF.

The chain uses TRBV10-3 and TRBJ1-1; 8 nucleotides agree with TRBD1. V lost 6 bases to trimming and J lost 0 bases; unmatched junction nucleotides: 9. The CDR3 runs 16 residues. CDR1 is ENHRY, CDR2 SYGVKD, per germline. CDR3 coding DNA: TGTGCCATCAGCGCCGGACAGGGCGGATTGAACACTGAAGCTTTCTTT. Translation gives CAISAGQGGLNTEAFF.

DNA for the CDR3: TGTGCCAGCAGTGTAGTTTTGAGGACTAGCGGGGCATACGAGCAGTACTTC. It encodes CASSVVLRTSGAYEQYF. The gene calls are TRBV6-1 and TRBJ2-7, with TRBD2 matching 12 bases. This CDR3 spans 17 amino acids. The V and J ends lost 4 bases and 4 bases, in that order; junction bases with no gene match: 11. Germline-derived CDR1 and CDR2 are MNHNS and SASEGT.

This clone was seen only a few times. The chain combines TRBV5-4 with TRBJ2-3; D may be TRBD2 (6 bases). Trimming shortened V by 4 bases and J by 2 bases, and 11 bases separated the two germline ends. The germline CDR1 and CDR2 sequences are SGHNT and YYREEE (reference sequence). The CDR3 is 14 amino acids. In nucleotides, the CDR3 is TGTGCCAGCAGCGGGGGACTTCTCACAGATACGCAGTATTTT. Translated, it gives CASSGGLLTDTQYF.

The chain uses TRBV7-6 and TRBJ1-1; D unclear. V was cut by 5 bases and J by 3 bases, with 16 bases left in between. CDR3 length equals 15 residues. Germline CDR1 SGHVS, CDR2 FNYEAQ. Here the CDR3 DNA reads TGTGCCAGCAGCGAGGCGAGTGGCCCGGACACTGAAGCTTTCTTT. It encodes CASSEASGPDTEAFF.

The chain employs TRBV6-5 and TRBJ2-1, with 8 bases aligning to TRBD2. The CDR3 is made up of 15 amino acids. Germline V lookup: CDR1 MNHEY, CDR2 SVGAGI. V trimming: 5 bases; J trimming: 5 bases; junction bases outside the gene matches: 8. The CDR3 region is CASSPLAGSDNEQFF. The CDR3, as DNA: TGTGCCAGCAGTCCCTTAGCGGGAAGCGACAATGAGCAGTTCTTC.

V and J are TRBV10-3 and TRBJ2-7, with TRBD2 identical over 7 bases. CDR1 is ENHRY, CDR2 SYGVKD, per germline. With V trimmed by 0 bases and J by 3 bases, 5 bases remained unmatched. CDR3 length: 15 amino acids. CDR3: CAISESGGINYEQYF. CDR3 bases: TGTGCCATCAGTGAGTCCGGGGGGATTAACTACGAGCAGTACTTC.

The chain joins TRBV7-9 to TRBJ1-1; tentatively, D is TRBD1 (6 bases). The V end lost 8 bases, the J end lost 5 bases, and 12 bases lay between the germline ends. From germline, CDR1 is SEHNR and CDR2 FQNEAQ (reference sequence). CDR3 size: 12 residues. This CDR3 reads CASGDINTEAFF. The CDR3, as DNA: TGTGCCAGCGGGGACATAAATACTGAAGCTTTCTTT.

The rearrangement uses TRBV11-2 and TRBJ2-5, with 7 bases fitting TRBD2. CDR1 SGHAT and CDR2 FQNNGV come from the germline V gene. The CDR3 has 15 residues. V lost 5 bases, J lost 2 bases, and 8 bases stayed unmatched. The CDR3 DNA sequence: TGTGCCAGCAGCGCCCTAGCGGCACTACAAGAGACCCAGTACTTC. Translated: CASSALAALQETQYF.

The chain links TRBV7-7 to TRBJ1-1, with 7 bases lining up with TRBD1. Germline V gene sequence: CDR1 SSHAT, CDR2 FNYEAQ (reference sequence). The CDR3 is 13 residues long. V shed 5 bases, J shed 6 bases, and the junction held 6 bases outside the gene matches. The CDR3: CASSPDRSAEAFF. For the CDR3, the DNA is TGTGCCAGCAGCCCGGACAGGAGCGCTGAAGCTTTCTTT.

V is TRBV6-5 and J is TRBJ2-1; TRBD1 agrees at 7 bases. Germline-derived CDR1 and CDR2 are MNHEY and SVGAGI. The V gene end was trimmed by 6 bases and the J gene end by 8 bases; junction bases not matched to a gene: 4. The CDR3 runs to 12 residues. CDR3 coding DNA: TGTGCCAGCAGAAGCGACAGGGATGAGCAGTTCTTC. Its protein product is CASRSDRDEQFF.

The rearrangement uses TRBV27 and TRBJ2-7, with 8 bases identical to TRBD2. The CDR3 runs to 15 residues. V lost 5 bases and J lost 4; bases outside the gene matches: 10. Per the germline V gene, CDR1 is MNHEY and CDR2 is SMNVEV (reference sequence). CDR3 DNA sequence: TGTGCCAGCAGTCCACCGGGGCTAGCGGGTTACGAGCAGTACTTC. It translates to CASSPPGLAGYEQYF.